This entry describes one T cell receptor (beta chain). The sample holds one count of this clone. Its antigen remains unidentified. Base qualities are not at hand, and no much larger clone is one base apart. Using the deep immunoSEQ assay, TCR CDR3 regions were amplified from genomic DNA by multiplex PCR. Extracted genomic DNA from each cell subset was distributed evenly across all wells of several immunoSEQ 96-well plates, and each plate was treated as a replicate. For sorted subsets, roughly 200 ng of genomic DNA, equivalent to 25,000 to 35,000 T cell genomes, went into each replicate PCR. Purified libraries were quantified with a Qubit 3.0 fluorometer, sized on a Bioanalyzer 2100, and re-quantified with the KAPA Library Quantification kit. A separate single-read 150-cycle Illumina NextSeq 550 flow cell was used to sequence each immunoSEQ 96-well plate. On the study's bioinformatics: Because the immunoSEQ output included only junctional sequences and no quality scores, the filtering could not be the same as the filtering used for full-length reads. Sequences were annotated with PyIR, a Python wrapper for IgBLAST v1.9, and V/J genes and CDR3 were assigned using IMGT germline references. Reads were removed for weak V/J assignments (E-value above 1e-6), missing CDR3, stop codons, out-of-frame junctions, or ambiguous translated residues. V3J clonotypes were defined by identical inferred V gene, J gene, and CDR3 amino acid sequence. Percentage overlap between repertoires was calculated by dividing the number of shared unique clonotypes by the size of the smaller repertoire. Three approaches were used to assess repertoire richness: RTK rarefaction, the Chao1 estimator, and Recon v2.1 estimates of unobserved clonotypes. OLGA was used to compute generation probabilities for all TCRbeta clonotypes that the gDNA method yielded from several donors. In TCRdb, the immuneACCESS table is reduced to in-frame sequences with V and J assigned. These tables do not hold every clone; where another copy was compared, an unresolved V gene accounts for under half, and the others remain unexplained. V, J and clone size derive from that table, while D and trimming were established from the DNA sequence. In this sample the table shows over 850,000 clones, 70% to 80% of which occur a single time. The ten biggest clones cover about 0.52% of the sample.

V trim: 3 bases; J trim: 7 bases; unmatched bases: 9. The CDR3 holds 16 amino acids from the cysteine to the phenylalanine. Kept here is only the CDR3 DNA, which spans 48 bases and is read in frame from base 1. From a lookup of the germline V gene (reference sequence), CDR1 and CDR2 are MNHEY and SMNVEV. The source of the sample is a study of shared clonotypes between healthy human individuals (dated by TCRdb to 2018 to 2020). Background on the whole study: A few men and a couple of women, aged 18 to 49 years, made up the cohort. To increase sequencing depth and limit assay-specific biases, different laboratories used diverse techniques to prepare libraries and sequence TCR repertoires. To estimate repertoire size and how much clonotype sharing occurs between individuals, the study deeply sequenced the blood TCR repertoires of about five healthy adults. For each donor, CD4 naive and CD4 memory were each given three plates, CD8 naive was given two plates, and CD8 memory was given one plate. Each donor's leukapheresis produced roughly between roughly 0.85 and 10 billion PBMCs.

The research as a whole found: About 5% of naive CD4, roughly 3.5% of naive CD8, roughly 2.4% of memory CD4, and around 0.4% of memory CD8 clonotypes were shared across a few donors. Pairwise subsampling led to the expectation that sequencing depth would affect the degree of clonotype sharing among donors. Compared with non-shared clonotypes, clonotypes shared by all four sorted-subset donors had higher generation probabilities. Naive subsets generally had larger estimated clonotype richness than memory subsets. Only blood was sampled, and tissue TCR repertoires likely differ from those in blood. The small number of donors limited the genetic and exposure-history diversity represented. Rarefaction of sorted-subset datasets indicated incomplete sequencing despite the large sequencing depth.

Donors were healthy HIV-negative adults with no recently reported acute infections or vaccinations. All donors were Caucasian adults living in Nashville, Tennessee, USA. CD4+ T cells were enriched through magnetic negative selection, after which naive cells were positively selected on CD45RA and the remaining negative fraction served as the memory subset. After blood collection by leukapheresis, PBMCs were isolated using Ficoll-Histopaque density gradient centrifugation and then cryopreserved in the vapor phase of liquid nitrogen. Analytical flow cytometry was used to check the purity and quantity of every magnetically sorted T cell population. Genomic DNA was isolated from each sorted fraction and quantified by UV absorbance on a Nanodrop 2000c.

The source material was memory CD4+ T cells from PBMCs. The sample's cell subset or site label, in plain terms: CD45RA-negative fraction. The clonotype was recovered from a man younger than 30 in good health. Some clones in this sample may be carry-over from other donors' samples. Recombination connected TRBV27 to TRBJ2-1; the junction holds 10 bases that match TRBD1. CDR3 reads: CASSFYDRGRRNEQFF. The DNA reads TGTGCCAGCAGTTTCTACGACAGGGGGCGTAGAAATGAGCAGTTCTTC.